This TCR beta chain was sequenced in a study of T cells in Graves' hyperthyroidism and ophthalmopathy (dated by TCRdb to between 2019 and 2020). Describing the broader study: Peripheral blood samples were taken at initial diagnosis, before any treatment was given. To identify TCR V-J signatures that set the groups apart, the researchers used a discovery cohort of about a hundred patients, made up of 40 to 45 with Graves' ophthalmopathy and 55 to 65 with stable Graves' hyperthyroidism. Prospective prediction of ophthalmopathy was tested in an independent validation cohort of 18 to 20 hyperthyroidism patients and around 16 patients who later progressed to ophthalmopathy. The 75 to 100 discovery patients were randomly split 7:3 into training and test sets. The study also compared thyroid tissue and blood T-cell repertoires from roughly 6 Graves' hyperthyroidism patients. After blood sampling, hyperthyroidism patients were treated with methimazole at a starting dose of 30 mg daily, and ophthalmopathy patients were treated with high-dose intravenous methylprednisolone. The paper describes TCR Vbeta CDR3 sequencing of 135 peripheral blood samples, made up of around 41 ophthalmopathy patients, around 78 hyperthyroidism patients and 17 progressor patients. Study-level results and caveats: No statistical method was used to set the sample size in advance, and investigators knew the group allocation. A model built on a 13 V-J signature distinguished ophthalmopathy from stable hyperthyroidism, reaching 85% to 90% sensitivity and 81.08% specificity in cross-validation and 80%/75% in testing. In validation, the model predicted progression to ophthalmopathy a median of about 6.5 months before onset, with about 71% sensitivity and 72.22% specificity. Blood samples also contained most of the expanded thyroid clonotypes (frequency above 0.001), which suggests that blood repertoires may reflect thyroid immune responses.

Amplification of TCR beta CDR3 regions was carried out from RNA transcripts. A first-round RT-PCR of the TCR CDR3 used the HTBI primer set with the Qiagen OneStep RT-PCR kit. The libraries were constructed in a second round of multiplex PCR and then size-selected and purified. Sequencing of the libraries was done on an Illumina HiSeq2000 using paired-end 100 bp reads. The authors' pipeline ran thus. SOAPnuke was used to process the raw data, with reads discarded if the reads contained adapters or uncalled bases, had a mean Phred below 15, or lacked an exact constant-primer or identifier match. High-quality paired reads were merged with COPE v1.2.5, and unique nucleotide sequences were defined as clonotypes. MiTCR v1.1 was used to align the clonotypes against IMGT TRBV, TRBD and TRBJ reference segments. The analysis included only V-J combinations with a frequency above 0.0001, which together covered over 98% of the repertoires. A TCS score was defined as the ratio between F50 (clonal expansion) and ExV (chaos), using BLOSUM62-based TCRdist between CDR3 peptides within each V-J. Welch's t-statistics and random forest reduced fewer than 600 V-J features to roughly 13, which were used in a naive Bayes classifier (R e1071). The similarity between thyroid and blood repertoires was quantified using the Morisita-Horn index. The raw public data were reprocessed by TCRdb itself: fastp quality trimming at Q25, MiXCR clonotype calling, in-frame beta chains only. When rows share a CDR3 protein, they turn into one entry using the most common DNA and genes. The V and J calls and clone size come from TCRdb's table, not from the authors' own analysis. The sample table shows hundreds of thousands of distinct CDR3 sequences, and roughly a third are seen once. The leading ten clones occupy less than 35% of the sample.

Stable Graves' hyperthyroidism was defined as the absence of progression to ophthalmopathy over 18 months of follow-up. Hyperthyroidism patients were aged 18 to 65 years and newly diagnosed, with disease duration of less than 2 months. Exclusion was applied to patients with uncontrolled infections, other autoimmune diseases, pregnancy or lactation. Diagnoses were based on clinical symptoms, serum thyroxine and TRAb, thyroid ultrasound and orbital computed tomography. Ficoll-Paque density gradient centrifugation was used to isolate PBMCs from around 10 ml of fresh peripheral blood. Total RNA was extracted using Trizol reagent, and RNA quality was assessed on an Agilent 2100 Bioanalyzer. CDR1 and CDR2 were assigned from the germline V gene as ENHRY and SYGVKD. Its CDR3 holds 14 amino acids, cysteine through phenylalanine. Only CDR3 DNA remains: 42 bases, in frame from the first base. The table lists this clonotype with a few counts. This receptor's antigen is unknown. An end of the junction differs from the germline gene, which may be a read error.

The sequence derives from a woman between 40 and 55 years old with Graves' hyperthyroidism. Material for sequencing was blood. This receptor chain uses TRBV10-3 and TRBJ2-2; TRBD1 could be the D gene, as 6 bases match. The DNA sequence reads TGTGCCAGCAGTCGACAGGTTTGGGCCGGGGAGCTGTTTTTT. Translated, it reads CASSRQVWAGELFF.